This T cell receptor (beta chain) was sequenced during a study of Ad26.COV2.S vaccination and SARS-CoV-2 variants. Background on the study: Doses of Ad26.COV2.S were injected into muscle once or twice, 56 days apart.

Study-wide findings and caveats: Reportedly, after vaccination the spike-specific CD8+ and CD4+ T cell responses displayed substantial breadth. Those who received vaccine or placebo ended up with similar non-spike TCR breadth. An underestimation of total T cell responses may have resulted from the TCR breadth and depth analyses.

Measured with immunoSEQ multiplex PCR; TCRdb has only the in-frame clones, and not every one. The sample shows about 680,000 clones, roughly nine tenths of them seen only once. As for treatment: some 20 received Ad26.COV2.S at low or high dose, single or two shots; several received placebo; per-sample allocation not given. Sampling was performed 63 days after the first vaccine or placebo injection. About this clone: Antigen: not known.

Germline-derived CDR1 and CDR2 are MNHEY and SMNVEV (reference sequence). The CDR3 contains 15 residues. The V end lost 2 bases, the J end lost 1 base, and 8 bases lay between the germline ends. The specimen comprised peripheral blood, sampled in a trial of Ad26.COV2.S vaccine versus placebo. The origin of this receptor is a person aged 18-60 years who received the Ad26.COV2.S COVID-19 vaccine or a placebo. V and J are TRBV27 and TRBJ2-2, with a tentative D call TRBD2 (5 bases). CDR3 region: CASSLTRVNTGELFF. CDR3 in DNA: TGTGCCAGCAGTTTAACTAGAGTGAACACCGGGGAGCTGTTTTTT.